The 20 T cell receptor beta chains presented below share a single source sample, sequenced in a study of CD4 and CD8 cells across lung adenocarcinoma regions. TCRdb re-analysed the PCR reads in MiXCR, keeping a single row per CDR3 protein. The sample records 12,000 or so distinct CDR3 sequences, roughly 43% being singletons. The sample was CD8+ T cells from the margin of a lung tumor. These receptors all come from a female donor with lung adenocarcinoma. The CD4 and CD8 labels of this study may be unreliable.

In its sample, this clonotype is medium-sized. The CDR3 bases are TGTGCCAGCAGTGTTGGGATTCCTTACAATGAGCAGTTCTTC. Amino acids: CASSVGIPYNEQFF. The chain carries TRBV6-1 and TRBJ2-1, with unresolved D. In germline, CDR1 is MNHNS, CDR2 SASEGT. The CDR3 runs to 14 residues. Trimming shortened V by 4 bases and J by 4 bases, and 11 bases separated the two germline ends.

This clonotype turned up a few times. The V and J genes are TRBV11-2 and TRBJ2-1; 9 bases are a match to TRBD1. The CDR3 has 14 amino acids. V lost 5 bases, J lost 10 bases, and 9 bases stayed unmatched. Germline-derived CDR1 and CDR2 are SGHAT and FQNNGV. The CDR3 nucleotides are TGTGCCAGCAGCCCCACGGGACAGGGATCCGAGCAGTTCTTC. This sequence encodes CASSPTGQGSEQFF.

In its sample, this clonotype ranks as medium-sized (0.01 to 0.1%). The chain employs TRBV11-2 and TRBJ2-3; TRBD1 matches at 7 bases. Trimming removed 4 bases from V and 4 bases from J; junction bases left unmatched: 8. Germline values: CDR1 SGHAT, CDR2 FQNNGV. The CDR3 runs to 15 residues. CDR3 sequence reads: CASSWAGTEADTQYF. The CDR3 DNA sequence: TGTGCCAGCAGCTGGGCCGGGACAGAAGCAGATACGCAGTATTTT.

The V gene is TRBV6-1, the J gene TRBJ2-6; D possibly corresponds to TRBD2 (6 bases). The ends were cut back, 4 bases at V and 2 bases at J, with 6 bases in the middle. Germline-derived CDR1 and CDR2 are MNHNS and SASEGT. The CDR3 has 14 amino acids. The CDR3 region is CASSGGAGANVLTF. DNA of the CDR3: TGTGCCAGCAGTGGCGGGGCTGGGGCCAACGTCCTGACTTTC.

This clonotype is termed large. The chain employs TRBV27 and TRBJ2-3; tentative D call: TRBD2 (5 bases). CDR1 is MNHEY and CDR2 is SMNVEV in the germline V gene (reference sequence). Trimming removed 3 bases from V and 2 bases from J, with 9 bases in between. The CDR3 length is 14 residues. The CDR3 loop is CASSLGGFTDTQYF. As DNA, the CDR3 is TGTGCCAGCAGTTTGGGCGGGTTCACAGATACGCAGTATTTT.

This clonotype was seen many times. The chain has TRBV4-2 and TRBJ2-1; a possible D gene is TRBD2 (6 bases). The CDR3 runs to 16 residues. Germline V gene data show CDR1 as LGHNA and CDR2 as YNFKEQ. Trimming stripped 1 base from V and 6 bases from J, with 16 bases between. CDR3 protein: CASSQAEGTFVNEQFF. Written as DNA, the CDR3 is TGTGCCAGCAGCCAAGCCGAGGGGACTTTCGTCAATGAGCAGTTCTTC.

In the case of this clonotype: Its ends do not fully match the called genes, so a read error is possible. This chain connects TRBV10-2 to TRBJ2-4, with D perhaps TRBD1 or TRBD2 (7 bases each). The germline V gene has CDR1 WSHSY and CDR2 SAAADI. The CDR3 sequence is 14 residues long. The CDR3 reads CAGQGGGTKNTQYF. CDR3 nucleotide sequence: TGTGCGGGTCAGGGGGGGGGGACCAAAAACACCCAGTACTTC.

The chain uses TRBV6-5 and TRBJ2-5; D is possibly TRBD1 or TRBD2 (5 bases each). This CDR3 has 14 amino acids. CDR1 and CDR2 from the germline V gene are MNHEY and SVGAGI. V gave up 0 bases and J gave up 11 bases, with 16 bases separating them. This CDR3 reads CASSYSRGQGTQYF. The CDR3 DNA is TGTGCCAGCAGTTACTCGCGAGGGCAAGGGACGCAGTACTTC.

The gene calls are TRBV5-1 and TRBJ1-2; the match to TRBD1 covers 10 bases. The V segment lost 5 bases and the J segment 7 bases; nucleotides outside the gene matches: 5. The CDR3 contains 13 residues. Germline CDR1 reads SGHRS; CDR2 reads YFSETQ. The CDR3 loop is CASRTGTGAGYTF. DNA of the CDR3: TGCGCCAGCAGAACCGGGACAGGGGCTGGCTACACCTTC.

A word on this clonotype: Its ends do not fully match the called genes, so a read error is possible. The chain couples TRBV10-1 to TRBJ2-1, with D hard to call. CDR1 is WNHNN, CDR2 SYGVQD, per germline (reference sequence). This CDR3 is 19 amino acids long. This CDR3 reads CASSDPDADGWANTKEQFF. The DNA of the CDR3 is TGCGCCAGCAGTGACCCTGATGCGGACGGCTGGGCGAACACCAAGGAGCAGTTCTTT.

V gene TRBV12-3 or TRBV12-4 combines with J gene TRBJ2-1; 9 bases line up with TRBD2. The V gene end was trimmed by 5 bases and the J gene end by 0 bases; junction bases not matched to a gene: 2. There are 15 residues in the CDR3. CDR3: CASSASGASYNEQFF. CDR3 DNA: TGTGCCAGCAGTGCTAGCGGGGCCTCCTACAATGAGCAGTTCTTC.

In this sample, this clonotype turned up many times. The chain employs TRBV6-5 and TRBJ2-5; no definite D call. V was shortened by 5 bases and J by 2 bases, with 3 bases between the two germline ends. The CDR3 extends over 11 amino acids. The germline CDR1 and CDR2 sequences are MNHEY and SVGAGI. This CDR3 is CASSIQETQYF. In DNA, the CDR3 is TGTGCCAGCAGTATACAAGAGACCCAGTACTTC.

In its sample, this clonotype is medium-sized. The rearrangement links TRBV6-1 to TRBJ2-1; TRBD2 aligns across 9 bases. V lost 1 base and J lost 5; bases outside the gene matches: 9. Germline V gives CDR1 MNHNS, CDR2 SASEGT. The CDR3 spans 17 residues. The CDR3 loop reads CASSEEYLAGFNNEQFF. As DNA, the CDR3 is TGTGCCAGCAGTGAAGAGTACCTAGCGGGATTTAACAATGAGCAGTTCTTC.

This clonotype was detected a few times. CDR3 residues: CASSPTSEKLFF. CDR3 sequence (DNA): TGTGCCAGCAGTCCGACTTCTGAAAAACTGTTTTTT. The gene calls are TRBV12-3 or TRBV12-4 and TRBJ1-4; the D is unclear. CDR3 length equals 12 residues. V lost 5 bases to trimming and J lost 7 bases, with 8 bases between them.

This chain uses TRBV5-1 with TRBJ2-1; tentative D call: TRBD2 (6 bases). Gene TRBJ2-5 matches the end of the DNA better, so the J call may be wrong. The CDR3 spans 13 residues. CDR1 is SGHRS, CDR2 YFSETQ, per germline. Written as DNA, the CDR3 is TGCGCCAGCAGCTTGAGGGACTCAGAGACCCAGTACTTC. It specifies CASSLRDSETQYF.

The rearrangement uses TRBV6-1 and TRBJ1-2; D is uncertain. The CDR3 contains 12 residues. Trimming took 6 bases from V and 5 from J, leaving 10 bases between them. Germline V gives CDR1 MNHNS, CDR2 SASEGT. CDR3 sequence: CASRRRFYGYTF. CDR3 sequence (DNA): TGTGCCAGCAGACGCCGATTTTATGGCTACACCTTC.

J is TRBJ2-2 and V is TRBV11-2; the match to TRBD2 covers 11 bases. The V and J ends lost 1 base and 3 bases, in that order; junction bases with no gene match: 4. The CDR3 is 17 amino acids. The germline CDR1 and CDR2 sequences are SGHAT and FQNNGV. CDR3 coding DNA: TGTGCCAGCAGCTTAGGTATGGGACTAGCGGACACCGGGGAGCTGTTTTTT. Its translation is CASSLGMGLADTGELFF.

This chain uses TRBV4-1 with TRBJ2-3, with D perhaps given as TRBD1 or TRBD2 (6 bases each). Looked up from germline, CDR1 is MGHRA and CDR2 is YSYEKL. The CDR3 is 20 residues long. V lost 0 bases and J lost 2, with 24 bases in between. CDR3: CASSQERGRRVAYVTDTQYF. CDR3 coding DNA: TGCGCCAGCAGCCAAGAACGGGGGCGCAGGGTTGCGTATGTCACAGATACGCAGTATTTT.

Many counts were recorded for this clonotype. V is TRBV6-5 and J is TRBJ2-1; D is possibly TRBD2 (6 bases). The CDR3 totals 17 residues. The V gene's germline CDR1 is MNHEY and CDR2 SVGAGI. V gave up 4 bases and J gave up 0 bases, with 16 bases separating them. The CDR3 bases are TGTGCCAGCAGTTCTGCGGGGTCAGCAAGCTCCTACAATGAGCAGTTCTTC. Amino acid sequence: CASSSAGSASSYNEQFF.

With regard to this clonotype: A junction end diverges from the germline sequence, so it may reflect a read error. The rearrangement links TRBV7-7 to TRBJ2-5; D possibly corresponds to TRBD1 (6 bases). The CDR3 loop spans 13 amino acids. Germline CDR1 and CDR2: SSHAT and FNYEAQ (reference sequence). The CDR3 DNA is TGTGCTAGCACCCACGGGACACTGGAGACCCAGTACTTC. Protein: CASTHGTLETQYF.